This record covers a single TCR beta chain. These data come from a study of regulatory T cells in long-lasting Graves disease. The CDR3 extends over 18 amino acids. V lost 2 bases and J lost 8; bases outside the gene matches: 18. Per germline, CDR1 KGHSH and CDR2 LQKENI. Time point defined: newly diagnosed GD, antithyroid drugs for less than 3 months. From RNA extracted from PBMCs, the TCR library was made. To make TCR beta libraries, researchers used iRepertoire HTBI primers and Arm-PCR of CDR3 regions. In TCRdb, the multiplex PCR reads were re-called with MiXCR into one record per CDR3 protein. Of over 500,000 distinct CDR3 sequences listed, 16% were seen once; the top ten hold about 12%. These data also featured in a second study, about T cells in Graves' hyperthyroidism and ophthalmopathy.

Material: peripheral blood mononuclear cells (PBMCs), obtained at new diagnosis, from a patient treated with antithyroid drugs. This clonotype originated in a man between 18 and 29 years old with Graves disease. The chain links TRBV18 to TRBJ2-1; the match to TRBD2 covers 7 bases. In DNA, the CDR3 is TGTGCCAGCTCACCAATTCGGCTAGCGGCTCCCGAACGTGATGAGCAGTTCTTC. It encodes CASSPIRLAAPERDEQFF. Based on the CDR3 plus reference TRBV18 and TRBJ2-1, the full variable domain is NAGVMQNPRHLVRRRGQEARLRCSPMKGHSHVYWYRQLPEEGLKFMVYLQKENIIDESGMPKERFSAEFPKEGPSILRIQQVVRGDSAAYFCASSPIRLAAPERDEQFFGPGTRLTVL.